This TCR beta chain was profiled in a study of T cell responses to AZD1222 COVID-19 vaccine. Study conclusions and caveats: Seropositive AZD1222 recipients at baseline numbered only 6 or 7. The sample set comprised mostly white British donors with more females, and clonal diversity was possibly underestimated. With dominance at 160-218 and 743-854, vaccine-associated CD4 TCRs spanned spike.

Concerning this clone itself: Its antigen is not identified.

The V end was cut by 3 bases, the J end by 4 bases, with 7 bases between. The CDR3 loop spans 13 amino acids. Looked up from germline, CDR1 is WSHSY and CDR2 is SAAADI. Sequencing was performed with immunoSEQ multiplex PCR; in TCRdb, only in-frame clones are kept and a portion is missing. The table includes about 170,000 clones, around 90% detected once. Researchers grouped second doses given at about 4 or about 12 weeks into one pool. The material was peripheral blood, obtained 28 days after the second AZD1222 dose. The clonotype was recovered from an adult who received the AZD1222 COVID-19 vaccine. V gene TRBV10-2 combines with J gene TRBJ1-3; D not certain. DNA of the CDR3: TGCGCCAGCAGTGACCGGCCCGGAAACACCATATATTTT. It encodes CASSDRPGNTIYF.